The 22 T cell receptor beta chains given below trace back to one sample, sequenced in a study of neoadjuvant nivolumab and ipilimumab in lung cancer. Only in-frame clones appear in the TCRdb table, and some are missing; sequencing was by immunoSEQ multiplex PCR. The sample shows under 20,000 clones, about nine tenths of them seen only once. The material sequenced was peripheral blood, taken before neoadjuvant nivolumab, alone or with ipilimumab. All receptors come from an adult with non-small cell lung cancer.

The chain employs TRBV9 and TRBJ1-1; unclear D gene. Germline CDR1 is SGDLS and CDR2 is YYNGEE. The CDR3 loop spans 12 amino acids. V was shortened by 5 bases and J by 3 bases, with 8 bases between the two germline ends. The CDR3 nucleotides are TGTGCCAGCAGTCGACGGGACACTGAAGCTTTCTTT. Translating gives CASSRRDTEAFF.

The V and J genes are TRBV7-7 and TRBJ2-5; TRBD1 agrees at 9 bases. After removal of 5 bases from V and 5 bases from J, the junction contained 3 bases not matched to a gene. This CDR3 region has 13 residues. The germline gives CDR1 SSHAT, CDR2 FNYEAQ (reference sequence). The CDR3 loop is CASSRDRGETQYF. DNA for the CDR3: TGTGCCAGCAGCAGAGACAGGGGGGAGACCCAGTACTTC.

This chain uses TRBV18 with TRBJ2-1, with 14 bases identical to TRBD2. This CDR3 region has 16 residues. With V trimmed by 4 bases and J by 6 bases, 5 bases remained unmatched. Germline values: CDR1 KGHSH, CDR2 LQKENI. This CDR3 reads CASSLRLAGGVNEQFF. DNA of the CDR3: TGTGCCAGCTCACTCCGACTAGCGGGAGGGGTCAATGAGCAGTTCTTC. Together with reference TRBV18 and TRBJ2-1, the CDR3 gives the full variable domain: NAGVMQNPRHLVRRRGQEARLRCSPMKGHSHVYWYRQLPEEGLKFMVYLQKENIIDESGMPKERFSAEFPKEGPSILRIQQVVRGDSAAYFCASSLRLAGGVNEQFFGPGTRLTVL.

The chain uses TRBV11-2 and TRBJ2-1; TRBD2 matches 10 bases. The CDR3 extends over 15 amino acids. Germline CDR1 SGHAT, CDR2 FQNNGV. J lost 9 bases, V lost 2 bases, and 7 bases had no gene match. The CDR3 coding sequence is TGTGCCAGCAGCTTATCTAGCGGGAGTACCGGTGAGCAGTTCTTC. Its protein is CASSLSSGSTGEQFF.

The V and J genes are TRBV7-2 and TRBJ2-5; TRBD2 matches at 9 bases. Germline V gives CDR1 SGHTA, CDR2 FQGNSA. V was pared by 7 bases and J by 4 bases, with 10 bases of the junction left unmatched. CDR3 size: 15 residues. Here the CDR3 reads CASTSPGTSRETQYF. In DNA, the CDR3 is TGTGCCAGCACCTCTCCCGGGACTAGCAGAGAGACCCAGTACTTC.

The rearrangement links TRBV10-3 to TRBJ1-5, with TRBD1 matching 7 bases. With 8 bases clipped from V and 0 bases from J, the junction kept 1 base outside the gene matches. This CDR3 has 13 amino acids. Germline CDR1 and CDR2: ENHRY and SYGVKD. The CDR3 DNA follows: TGTGCCATCGGGACAGATAGCAATCAGCCCCAGCATTTT. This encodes CAIGTDSNQPQHF.

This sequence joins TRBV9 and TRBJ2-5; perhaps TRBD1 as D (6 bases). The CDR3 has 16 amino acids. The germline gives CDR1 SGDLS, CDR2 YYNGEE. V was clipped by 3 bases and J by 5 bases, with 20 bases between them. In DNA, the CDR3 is TGTGCCAGCAGCGAGTTCAGGGGACAAGTAGGGGAGACCCAGTACTTC. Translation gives CASSEFRGQVGETQYF.

The CDR3 DNA reads as TGTGCCAGCAGCGTAGGCGGGAGGGATGGTGAGCCCCAGCATTTT. Translation gives CASSVGGRDGEPQHF. The V gene is TRBV9, the J gene TRBJ1-5; D unresolved. V lost 0 bases and J lost 8, with 15 bases in between. There are 15 residues in the CDR3. Germline loops: CDR1 SGDLS, CDR2 YYNGEE.

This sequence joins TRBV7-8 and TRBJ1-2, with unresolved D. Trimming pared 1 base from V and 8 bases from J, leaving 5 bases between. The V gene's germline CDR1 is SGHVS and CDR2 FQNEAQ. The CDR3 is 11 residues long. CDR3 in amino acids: CASSLVGGYTF. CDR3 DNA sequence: TGTGCCAGCAGCTTAGTCGGGGGCTACACCTTC.

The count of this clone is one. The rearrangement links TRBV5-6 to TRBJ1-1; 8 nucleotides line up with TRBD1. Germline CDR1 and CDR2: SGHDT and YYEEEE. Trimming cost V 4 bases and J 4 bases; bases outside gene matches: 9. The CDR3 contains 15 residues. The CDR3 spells CASSRGDRRGTEAFF. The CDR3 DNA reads TGTGCCAGCAGCCGGGGGGACAGGCGCGGCACTGAAGCTTTCTTT.

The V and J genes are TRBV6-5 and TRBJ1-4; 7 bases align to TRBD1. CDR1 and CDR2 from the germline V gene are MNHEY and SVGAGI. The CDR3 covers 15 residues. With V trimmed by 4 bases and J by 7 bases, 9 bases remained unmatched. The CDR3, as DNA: TGTGCCAGCAGTTCATCAGGGGGGACGACTGAAAAACTGTTTTTT. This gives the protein CASSSSGGTTEKLFF.

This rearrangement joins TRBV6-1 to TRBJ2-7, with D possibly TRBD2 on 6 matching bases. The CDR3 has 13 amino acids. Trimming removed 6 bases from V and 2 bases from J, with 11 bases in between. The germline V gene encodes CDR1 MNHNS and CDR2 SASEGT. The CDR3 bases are TGTGCCAGCAGCCTACTAGCCGCCTACGAGCAGTACTTC. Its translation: CASSLLAAYEQYF.

The CDR3 coding sequence is TGTGCCAGCAGCTTGTACGGGGCAGGGCAGCCCCAGCATTTT. It yields the protein CASSLYGAGQPQHF. The rearrangement uses TRBV5-5 and TRBJ1-5; TRBD1 is a possible D gene (5 bases). Trimming left V 1 base short and J 7 bases short, with 12 bases between. There are 14 residues in the CDR3. Germline V gives CDR1 SGHKS, CDR2 YYEKEE (reference sequence).

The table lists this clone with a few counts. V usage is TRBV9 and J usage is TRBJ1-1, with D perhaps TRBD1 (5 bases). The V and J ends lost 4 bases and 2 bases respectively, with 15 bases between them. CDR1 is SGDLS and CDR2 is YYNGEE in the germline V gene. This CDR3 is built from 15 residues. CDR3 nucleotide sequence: TGTGCCAGCAGCCCCCGGCCCGACAGTAACACTGAAGCTTTCTTT. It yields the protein CASSPRPDSNTEAFF.

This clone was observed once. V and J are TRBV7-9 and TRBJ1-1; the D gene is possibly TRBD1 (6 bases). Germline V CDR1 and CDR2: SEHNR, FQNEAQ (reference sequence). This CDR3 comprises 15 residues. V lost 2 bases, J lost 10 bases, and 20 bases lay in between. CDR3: CASSLSQGQRLGAFF. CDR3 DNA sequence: TGTGCCAGCAGCTTATCCCAGGGGCAGAGGCTCGGAGCTTTCTTT.

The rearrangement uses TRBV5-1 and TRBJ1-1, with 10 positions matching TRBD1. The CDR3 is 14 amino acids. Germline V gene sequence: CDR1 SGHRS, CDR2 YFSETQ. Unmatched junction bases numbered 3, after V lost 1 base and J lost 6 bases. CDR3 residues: CASSLLGQGAEAFF. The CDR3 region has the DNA TGCGCCAGCAGCTTGCTAGGACAGGGGGCTGAAGCTTTCTTT.

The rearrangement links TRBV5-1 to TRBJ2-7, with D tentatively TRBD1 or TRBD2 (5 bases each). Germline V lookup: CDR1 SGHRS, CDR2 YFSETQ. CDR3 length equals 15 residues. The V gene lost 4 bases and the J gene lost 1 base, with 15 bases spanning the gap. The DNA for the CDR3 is TGCGCCAGCAGCACCGGGACGGCCTTTTCCTACGAGCAGTACTTC. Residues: CASSTGTAFSYEQYF.

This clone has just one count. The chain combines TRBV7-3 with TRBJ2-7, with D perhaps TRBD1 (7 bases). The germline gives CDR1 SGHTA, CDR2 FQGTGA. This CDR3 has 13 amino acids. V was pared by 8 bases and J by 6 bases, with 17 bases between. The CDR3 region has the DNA TGTGCCAGCGGGTCAGGGGGGTCCGGCGAGCAGTACTTC. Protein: CASGSGGSGEQYF.

The chain's CDR3 is CASSLGGRARNTQYF. CDR3 DNA: TGTGCCAGCAGCTTAGGCGGGAGGGCCCGAAATACGCAGTATTTT. V is TRBV11-2 and J is TRBJ2-3, with 9 bases aligning to TRBD2. This CDR3 has 15 amino acids. Germline CDR1 SGHAT, CDR2 FQNNGV. With V trimmed by 1 base and J by 7 bases, 6 bases remained unmatched.

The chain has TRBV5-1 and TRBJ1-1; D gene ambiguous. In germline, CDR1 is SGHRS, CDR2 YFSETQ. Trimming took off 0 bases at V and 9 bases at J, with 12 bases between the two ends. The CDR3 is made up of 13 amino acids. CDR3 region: CASSLEVNPKAFF. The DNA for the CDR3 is TGCGCCAGCAGCTTGGAGGTGAACCCGAAAGCTTTCTTT. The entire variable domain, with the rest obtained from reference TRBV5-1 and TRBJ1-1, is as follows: KAGVTQTPRYLIKTRGQQVTLSCSPISGHRSVSWYQQTPGQGLQFLFEYFSETQRNKGNFPGRFSGRQFSNSRSEMNVSTLELGDSALYLCASSLEVNPKAFFGQGTRLTVV.

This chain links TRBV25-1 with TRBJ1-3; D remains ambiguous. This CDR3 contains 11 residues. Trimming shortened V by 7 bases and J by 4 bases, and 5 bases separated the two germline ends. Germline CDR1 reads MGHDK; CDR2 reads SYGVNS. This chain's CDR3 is CASTYGNTIYF. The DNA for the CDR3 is TGTGCCAGCACCTACGGAAACACCATATATTTT.

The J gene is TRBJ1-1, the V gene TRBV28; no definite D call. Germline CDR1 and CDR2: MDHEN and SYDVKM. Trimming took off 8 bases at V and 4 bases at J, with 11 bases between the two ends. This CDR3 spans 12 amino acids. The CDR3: CASQWGATEAFF. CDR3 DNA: TGTGCCAGCCAATGGGGTGCCACTGAAGCTTTCTTT.